The present TCR beta chain was sequenced within a study of blood T cell repertoires in COVID-19. Libraries were prepared by immunoSEQ multiplex PCR; TCRdb keeps only in-frame clonotypes and omits some of them. This sample has 400,000 or so clones, with around 91% found just once. The CDR3 spans 15 residues. Germline-derived CDR1 and CDR2 are MNHNS and SASEGT. Germline trimming cut 3 bases from V and 1 base from J; bases unmatched to any gene: 4. Sequencing input: PBMCs or T cells enriched from blood (not recorded which). This chain links TRBV6-1 with TRBJ1-2, with 8 bases identical to TRBD1. The receptor comes from a man aged 18-30 years who had recovered from COVID-19. In DNA, the CDR3 is TGTGCCAGCAGTGACAGGACAGGGAATAACTATGGCTACACCTTC. Translating gives CASSDRTGNNYGYTF.